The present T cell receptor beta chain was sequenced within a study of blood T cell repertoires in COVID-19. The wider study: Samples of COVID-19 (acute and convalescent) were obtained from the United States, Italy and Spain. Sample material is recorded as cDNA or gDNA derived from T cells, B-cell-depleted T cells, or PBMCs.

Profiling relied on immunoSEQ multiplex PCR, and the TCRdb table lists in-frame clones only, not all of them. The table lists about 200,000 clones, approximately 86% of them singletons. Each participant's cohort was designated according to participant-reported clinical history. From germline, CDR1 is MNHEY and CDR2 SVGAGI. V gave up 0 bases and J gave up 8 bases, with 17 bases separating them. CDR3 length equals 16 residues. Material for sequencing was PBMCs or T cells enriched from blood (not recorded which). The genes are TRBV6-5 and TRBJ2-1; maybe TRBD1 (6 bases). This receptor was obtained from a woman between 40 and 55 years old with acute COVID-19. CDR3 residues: CASSYSGLTRGYEQFF. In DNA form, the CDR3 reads TGTGCCAGCAGTTACTCGGGCTTAACCAGGGGATATGAGCAGTTCTTC.